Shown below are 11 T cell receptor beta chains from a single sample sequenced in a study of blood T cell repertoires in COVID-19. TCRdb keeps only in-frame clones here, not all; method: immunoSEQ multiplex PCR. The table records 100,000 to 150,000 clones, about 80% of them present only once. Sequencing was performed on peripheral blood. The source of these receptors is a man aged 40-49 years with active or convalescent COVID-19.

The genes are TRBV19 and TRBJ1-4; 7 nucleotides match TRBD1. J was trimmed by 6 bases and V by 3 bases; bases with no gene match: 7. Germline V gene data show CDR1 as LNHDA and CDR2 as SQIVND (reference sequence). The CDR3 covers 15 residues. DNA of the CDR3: TGTGCCAGTAGTATTCTTAGGGACAGCGATGAAAAACTGTTTTTT. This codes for CASSILRDSDEKLFF.

This chain's CDR3 is CASSRVGDSNQPQHF. CDR3 sequence (DNA): TGTGCCAGCAGCCGGGTAGGAGATAGCAATCAGCCCCAGCATTTT. V gene TRBV7-9 combines with J gene TRBJ1-5; no firm D call. Germline assignment: CDR1 SEHNR and CDR2 FQNEAQ (reference sequence). Trimming pared 5 bases from V and 0 bases from J, leaving 11 bases between. The CDR3 contains 15 residues.

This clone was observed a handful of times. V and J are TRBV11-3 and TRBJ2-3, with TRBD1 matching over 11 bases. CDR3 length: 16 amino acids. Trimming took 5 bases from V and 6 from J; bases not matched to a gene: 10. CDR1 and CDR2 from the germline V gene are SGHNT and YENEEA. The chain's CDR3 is CASSLGRDRGFDTQYF. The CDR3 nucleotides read TGTGCCAGCAGCCTCGGGAGGGACAGGGGGTTTGATACGCAGTATTTT.

CDR3 region: CASNAGTGFMNTEAFF. As DNA, the CDR3 is TGTGCCAGCAACGCCGGGACAGGATTTATGAACACTGAAGCTTTCTTT. The chain combines TRBV19 with TRBJ1-1; 8 bases map to TRBD1. Per germline, CDR1 LNHDA and CDR2 SQIVND (reference sequence). V trimming: 9 bases; J trimming: 0 bases; junction bases outside the gene matches: 12. The CDR3 runs 16 residues.

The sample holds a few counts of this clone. CDR3: CASRKGGGEETQYF. CDR3 in DNA: TGTGCCAGCCGCAAGGGAGGGGGGGAAGAGACCCAGTACTTC. The rearrangement links TRBV5-4 to TRBJ2-5, with D perhaps TRBD2 (7 bases). The ends were cut back, 7 bases at V and 3 bases at J, with 16 bases in the middle. The CDR3 length is 14 residues. Germline CDR1 reads SGHNT; CDR2 reads YYREEE (reference sequence).

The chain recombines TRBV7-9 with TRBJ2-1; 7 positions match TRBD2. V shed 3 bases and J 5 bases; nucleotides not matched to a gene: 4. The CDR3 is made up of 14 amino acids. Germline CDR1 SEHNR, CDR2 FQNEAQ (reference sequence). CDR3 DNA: TGTGCCAGCAGCTTTGGACTAGTCAACAATGAGCAGTTCTTC. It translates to CASSFGLVNNEQFF.

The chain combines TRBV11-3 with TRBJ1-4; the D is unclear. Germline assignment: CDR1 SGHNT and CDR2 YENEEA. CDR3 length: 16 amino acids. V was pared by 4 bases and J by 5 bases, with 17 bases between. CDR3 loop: CASSSRGGFFNEKLFF. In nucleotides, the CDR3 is TGTGCCAGCAGCTCCCGCGGCGGGTTCTTCAATGAAAAACTGTTTTTT.

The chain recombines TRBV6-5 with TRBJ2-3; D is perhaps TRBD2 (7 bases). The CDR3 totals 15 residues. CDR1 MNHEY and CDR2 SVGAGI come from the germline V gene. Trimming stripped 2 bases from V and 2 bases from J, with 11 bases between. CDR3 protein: CASSYRGASTDTQYF. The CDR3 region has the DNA TGTGCCAGCAGTTACCGGGGGGCATCCACAGATACGCAGTATTTT.

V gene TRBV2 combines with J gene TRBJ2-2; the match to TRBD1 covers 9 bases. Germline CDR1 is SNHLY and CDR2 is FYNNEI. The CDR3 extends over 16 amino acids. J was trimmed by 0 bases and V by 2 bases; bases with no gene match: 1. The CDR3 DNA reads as TGTGCCAGCAGTGAAACAGGGGGCTCGAACACCGGGGAGCTGTTTTTT. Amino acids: CASSETGGSNTGELFF.

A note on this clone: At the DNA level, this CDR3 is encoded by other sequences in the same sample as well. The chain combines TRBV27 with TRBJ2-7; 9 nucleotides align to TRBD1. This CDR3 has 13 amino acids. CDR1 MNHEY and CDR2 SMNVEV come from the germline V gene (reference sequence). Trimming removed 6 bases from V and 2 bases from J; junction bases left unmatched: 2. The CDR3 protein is CASRTGGTYEQYF. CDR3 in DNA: TGTGCCAGCAGGACAGGGGGAACCTACGAGCAGTACTTC.

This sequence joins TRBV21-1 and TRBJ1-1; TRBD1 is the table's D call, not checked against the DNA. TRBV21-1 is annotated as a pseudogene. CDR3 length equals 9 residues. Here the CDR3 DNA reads TGTGCCAGCAGCGGCGAAGCTTTCTTT. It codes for CASSGEAFF.